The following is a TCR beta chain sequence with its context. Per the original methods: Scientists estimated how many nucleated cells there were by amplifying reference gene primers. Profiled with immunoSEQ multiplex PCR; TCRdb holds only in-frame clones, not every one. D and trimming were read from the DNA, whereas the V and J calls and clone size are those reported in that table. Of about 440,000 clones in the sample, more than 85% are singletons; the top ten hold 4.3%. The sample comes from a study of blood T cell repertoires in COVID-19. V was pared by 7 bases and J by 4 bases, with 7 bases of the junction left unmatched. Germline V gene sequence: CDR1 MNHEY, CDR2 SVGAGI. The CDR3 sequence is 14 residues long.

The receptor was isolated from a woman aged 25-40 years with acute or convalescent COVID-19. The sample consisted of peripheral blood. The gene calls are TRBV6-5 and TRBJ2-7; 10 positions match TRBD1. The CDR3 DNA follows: TGTGCCAGCAATCACCCGGGACAGGGGTACGAGCAGTACTTC. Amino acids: CASNHPGQGYEQYF.